A single T cell receptor beta chain is shown here with its context. This sample stems from a study of blood T cell repertoires in COVID-19. Across the whole study: The origin of the acute and convalescent COVID-19 samples was the United States, Italy and Spain. T cells, B-cell-depleted T cells, or PBMCs provided the cDNA or gDNA that served as material.

As handled by the study authors: Estimates of nucleated cell counts were drawn from the amplification of reference gene primers. Measured with immunoSEQ multiplex PCR; TCRdb has only the in-frame clones, and not every one. The V and J calls and clone size were taken over from that table, and D and trimming were inferred from the DNA. The sample lists more than 250,000 clones, approximately 90% occurring once. The V and J ends lost 3 bases and 5 bases respectively, with 4 bases between them. The CDR3 covers 11 residues. Germline lookup yields CDR1 WSHSY and CDR2 SAAADI. The V gene is TRBV10-2, the J gene TRBJ1-2; no clear D. This clonotype originated in a woman in her fifties or sixties with COVID-19, enrolled during active disease. Sequences were obtained from peripheral blood. CDR3 nucleotides: TGCGCCAGCAGTGACCTGTATGGCTACACCTTC. Encoded protein: CASSDLYGYTF.